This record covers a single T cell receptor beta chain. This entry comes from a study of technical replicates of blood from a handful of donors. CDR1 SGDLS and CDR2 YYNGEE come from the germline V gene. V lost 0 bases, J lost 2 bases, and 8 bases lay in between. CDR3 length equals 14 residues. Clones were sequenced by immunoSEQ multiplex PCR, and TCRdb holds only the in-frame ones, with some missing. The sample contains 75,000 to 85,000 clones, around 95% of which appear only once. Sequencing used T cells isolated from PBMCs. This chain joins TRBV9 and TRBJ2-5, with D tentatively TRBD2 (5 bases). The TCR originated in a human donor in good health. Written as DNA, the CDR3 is TGTGCCAGCAGCGTAGGAAGGGAGCAAGAGACCCAGTACTTC. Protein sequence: CASSVGREQETQYF.